This TCR beta chain was sequenced during a study of cytomegalovirus exposure and HLA in healthy donors. The study ran its PCR with 60 Vbeta and 13 Jbeta primers. In the authors' workflow: Unique TCR beta chains numbered about 72 million in a later analysis, with roughly 10 million shared. Some clones are missing from TCRdb's copy, which holds only in-frame ones; the method was immunoSEQ multiplex PCR. V, J and clone size are those of that table, while D and trimming were read from the DNA. Among 150,000 to 200,000 clones, 60% to 85% were seen once, and the ten largest hold about 3.4%. Donors consisted of healthy bone marrow donors. The CDR3 consists of 14 residues. V shed 6 bases, J shed 4 bases, and the junction held 6 bases outside the gene matches. Germline CDR1 is SGHTA and CDR2 is FQGTGA.

J is TRBJ2-3 and V is TRBV7-3, with 8 bases that match TRBD1. The TCR sequence derives from a female donor in good health and CMV-seronegative. Specimen: PBMCs. CDR3 loop: CASSWDRRPDTQYF. CDR3 nucleotides: TGTGCCAGCAGTTGGGACAGGCGCCCAGATACGCAGTATTTT.